One and the same sample provided the 19 T cell receptor beta chains below, sequenced in a study of T-cell memory formation after mild COVID-19. TCRdb analysed the 5' RACE reads with MiXCR anew, one entry per CDR3 protein. The table includes about 430,000 distinct CDR3 sequences, under 20% detected once. What was sequenced was PBMCs or a T cell subset sorted from them (not recorded which). The source is a man between 18 and 29 years old who had mild COVID-19 (a few samples of this study predate the infection). Cell type and time point are not known.

This clonotype was recorded a few times. This sequence joins TRBV7-2 and TRBJ1-4, with TRBD1 matching 8 bases. CDR1 SGHTA and CDR2 FQGNSA come from the germline V gene. V trimming: 1 base; J trimming: 8 bases; junction bases outside the gene matches: 12. This CDR3 is 17 amino acids long. Here the CDR3 reads CASSLGTGGVVVEKLFF. The CDR3 DNA is TGTGCCAGCAGCTTAGGAACAGGGGGAGTTGTAGTCGAAAAACTGTTTTTT.

V gene TRBV12-3 or TRBV12-4 combines with J gene TRBJ2-1; D possibly corresponds to TRBD1 (6 bases). V was clipped by 5 bases and J by 11 bases, with 19 bases between them. The CDR3 length is 14 residues. Here the CDR3 reads CASSPGVLNPQQFF. CDR3 DNA: TGTGCCAGCAGTCCAGGGGTCCTTAACCCTCAGCAGTTCTTC.

This clonotype showed up just a few times. The chain carries TRBV18 and TRBJ2-2, with D unresolved. Trimming took off 3 bases at V and 1 base at J, with 9 bases between the two ends. This CDR3 comprises 15 residues. Germline values: CDR1 KGHSH, CDR2 LQKENI. CDR3 DNA sequence: TGTGCCAGCTCACCGTGGGAAGAGAACACCGGGGAGCTGTTTTTT. It yields the protein CASSPWEENTGELFF.

This clonotype was seen once. The V and J genes are TRBV20-1 and TRBJ1-4; D is possibly TRBD1 (5 bases). Germline values: CDR1 DFQATT, CDR2 SNEGSKA (reference sequence). The V and J ends lost 5 bases and 7 bases respectively, with 20 bases between them. This CDR3 region has 15 residues. Here the CDR3 reads CSAPPPGTPTEKLFF. The CDR3 DNA is TGCAGTGCTCCCCCCCCCGGGACCCCTACTGAAAAACTGTTTTTT.

This clonotype was recorded a few times. The gene calls are TRBV5-4 and TRBJ2-7; 7 bases align to TRBD1. CDR1 and CDR2 from the germline V gene are SGHNT and YYREEE (reference sequence). This CDR3 has 13 residues. J lost 7 bases, V lost 5 bases, and 9 bases had no gene match. CDR3 nucleotides: TGTGCCAGCAGACGGGACAGCGTGGGGGAGCAGTACTTC. Amino acid sequence: CASRRDSVGEQYF.

This clonotype appeared a few times. The V and J genes are TRBV6-5 and TRBJ2-7; 8 bases agree with TRBD1. This CDR3 contains 11 residues. V shed 6 bases, J shed 7 bases, and the junction held 2 bases outside the gene matches. The germline CDR1 and CDR2 sequences are MNHEY and SVGAGI. CDR3 sequence reads: CASRGQEEQYV. DNA of the CDR3: TGTGCCAGCAGGGGACAGGAAGAGCAGTACGTC.

This clonotype was picked up a small number of times. This rearrangement joins TRBV4-3 to TRBJ1-2; tentative D call: TRBD1 (5 bases). Germline CDR1 is LGHNA and CDR2 is YSLEER. V lost 0 bases to trimming and J lost 3 bases, with 14 bases between them. The CDR3 totals 16 residues. This CDR3 reads CASSQDLGDFDYGYTF. The CDR3 DNA is TGCGCCAGCAGCCAAGATCTGGGGGACTTTGACTATGGCTACACCTTC.

This clonotype was seen only a few times. This chain uses TRBV7-2 with TRBJ2-3; 10 positions agree with TRBD2. Trimming cost V 4 bases and J 7 bases; bases outside gene matches: 5. Germline V gives CDR1 SGHTA, CDR2 FQGNSA. The CDR3 covers 14 residues. The CDR3 loop is CASSYQRGGYTQYF. The CDR3 DNA reads as TGTGCCAGCAGCTATCAGCGGGGGGGTTATACGCAGTATTTT.

This clonotype was observed a handful of times. This rearrangement joins TRBV4-1 to TRBJ2-7; TRBD2 is a possible D gene (6 bases). Trimming left V 0 bases short and J 6 bases short, with 12 bases between. The germline V gene encodes CDR1 MGHRA and CDR2 YSYEKL. The CDR3 sequence is 14 residues long. CDR3: CASSQEPGVREQYF. The DNA for the CDR3 is TGCGCCAGCAGCCAAGAGCCGGGGGTTCGCGAGCAGTACTTC.

The V gene is TRBV6-6, the J gene TRBJ2-1, with D perhaps matching TRBD1 (5 bases). V lost 2 bases and J 7 bases, leaving 15 bases between the germline ends. The CDR3 consists of 15 residues. Germline V gives CDR1 MNHNY, CDR2 SVGAGI (reference sequence). CDR3 loop: CASSYPQGVGNEQFF. In DNA form, the CDR3 reads TGTGCCAGCAGTTACCCTCAAGGGGTAGGGAATGAGCAGTTCTTC.

This clonotype was counted only a few times. This chain links TRBV20-1 with TRBJ2-3, with 8 bases matching TRBD2. The V and J ends lost 6 bases and 4 bases, in that order; junction bases with no gene match: 15. Germline CDR1 DFQATT, CDR2 SNEGSKA (reference sequence). The CDR3 length is 16 residues. The CDR3 DNA reads TGCAGTGCCCCCTCGAGAATGGGCGGGGGGTCAGATACGCAGTATTTT. It encodes CSAPSRMGGGSDTQYF.

This clonotype has just a few counts. This chain connects TRBV12-3 or TRBV12-4 to TRBJ1-3; maybe TRBD1 (6 bases). This CDR3 is built from 16 residues. With 5 bases removed from V and 0 bases from J, the gap between germline ends came to 14 bases. The CDR3 region has the DNA TGTGCCAGCAGTCGACTCCGGGGGCACTCTGGAAACACCATATATTTT. It translates to CASSRLRGHSGNTIYF.

A few counts support this clonotype. This chain joins TRBV30 and TRBJ2-1; 8 bases agree with TRBD2. Trimming removed 2 bases from V and 6 bases from J; junction bases left unmatched: 9. CDR1 and CDR2 (germline): GTSNPN, SVGIG (reference sequence). CDR3 length equals 15 residues. The CDR3 nucleotides are TGTGCCTGGAGTCAAGCGGGGGAGATTCTCAATGAGCAGTTCTTC. Protein sequence: CAWSQAGEILNEQFF.

The sample holds a few counts of this clonotype. The chain is built from TRBV4-1 and TRBJ2-1, with 9 bases identical to TRBD2. Germline CDR1 is MGHRA and CDR2 is YSYEKL. CDR3 length: 14 amino acids. The J segment lost 8 bases and the V segment lost 4 bases, leaving 6 bases of the junction unmatched. CDR3: CASSPRGGRDEQFF. The CDR3, as DNA: TGCGCCAGCAGCCCGCGGGGGGGCCGGGATGAGCAGTTCTTC.

This clonotype was observed at least ten times. The rearrangement joins TRBV7-2 to TRBJ2-3; D gene unclear. Trimming left V 4 bases short and J 5 bases short, with 7 bases between. Germline CDR1 is SGHTA and CDR2 is FQGNSA. The CDR3 is 12 residues long. CDR3 DNA: TGTGCCAGCAGCTCCAACCTAGATACGCAGTATTTT. Its protein is CASSSNLDTQYF.

The chain couples TRBV6-2 or TRBV6-3 to TRBJ2-3; TRBD1 matches at 9 bases. The germline CDR1 and CDR2 sequences are MNHEY and SVGEGT. CDR3 size: 17 residues. Unmatched junction bases numbered 4, after V lost 0 bases and J lost 0 bases. The CDR3 DNA sequence: TGTGCCAGCAGTTACTCGGGACAGGGTTTTAGCACAGATACGCAGTATTTT. Protein product: CASSYSGQGFSTDTQYF.

The chain has TRBV14 and TRBJ2-1; possible D gene TRBD2, 6 bases. The CDR3 is 16 residues long. Between the trimmed V and J ends, which lost 2 bases and 4 bases, there was a span of 15 bases. Germline assignment: CDR1 SGHDN and CDR2 FVKESK. CDR3 amino acids: CASSQTTQGLYNEQFF. Here the CDR3 DNA reads TGTGCCAGCAGCCAAACTACCCAGGGACTGTACAATGAGCAGTTCTTC.

This clonotype was seen more than once but under ten times. The chain uses TRBV20-1 and TRBJ1-2; 9 bases fit TRBD1. CDR3 length: 17 amino acids. V lost 6 bases, J lost 2 bases, and 16 bases stayed unmatched. Germline loops: CDR1 DFQATT, CDR2 SNEGSKA (reference sequence). CDR3 DNA sequence: TGCAGTGCCATAACATGGGGCGATGACAGGGGGAACTATGGCTACACCTTC. This gives the protein CSAITWGDDRGNYGYTF.

This clonotype was seen a few times. This chain connects TRBV30 to TRBJ2-1; a possible D gene is TRBD2 (5 bases). The germline V and J ends were trimmed by 1 base and 0 bases, with 7 bases remaining between them. This CDR3 contains 14 residues. Germline V gene lookup returns CDR1 GTSNPN and CDR2 SVGIG (reference sequence). The CDR3 nucleotides are TGTGCCTGGAGTGGGGAGCGCTCCTACAATGAGCAGTTCTTC. Its translation: CAWSGERSYNEQFF.